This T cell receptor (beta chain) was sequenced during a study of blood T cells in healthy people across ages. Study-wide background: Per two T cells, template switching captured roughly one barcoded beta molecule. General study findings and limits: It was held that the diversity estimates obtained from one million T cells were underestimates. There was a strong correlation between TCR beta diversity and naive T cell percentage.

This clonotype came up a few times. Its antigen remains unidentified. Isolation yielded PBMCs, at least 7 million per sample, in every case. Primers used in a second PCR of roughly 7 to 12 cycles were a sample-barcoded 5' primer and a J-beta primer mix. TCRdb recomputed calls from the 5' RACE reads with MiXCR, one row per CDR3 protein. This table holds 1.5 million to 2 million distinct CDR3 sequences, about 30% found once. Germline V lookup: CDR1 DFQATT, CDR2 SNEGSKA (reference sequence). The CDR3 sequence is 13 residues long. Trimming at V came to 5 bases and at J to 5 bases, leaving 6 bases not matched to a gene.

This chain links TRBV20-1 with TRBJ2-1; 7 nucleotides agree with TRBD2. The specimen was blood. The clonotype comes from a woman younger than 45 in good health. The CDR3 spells CSAPGLLNNEQFF. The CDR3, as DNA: TGCAGTGCTCCGGGACTACTCAACAATGAGCAGTTCTTC.